This entry lists 14 T cell receptor beta chains sequenced from one sample in a study of CD8+ T cells in alopecia areata. Extraction and reverse transcription of RNA yielded cDNA as the sequencing template. Assay: immunoSEQ multiplex PCR; the TCRdb copy retains only in-frame clones and omits some. The repertoire holds 110,000 to 150,000 clones, with roughly 54% as singletons. Treatment noted: oral pan-JAK inhibitor, 5-10 mg twice daily. The sequencing used CD8+ T cells sorted from blood, collected at week 4, from a patient treated with tofacitinib. Receptors were obtained from a human donor with alopecia areata.

The CDR3 is CATSRDQTVRDTGELFF. CDR3 nucleotides: TGTGCCACCAGCAGAGATCAGACGGTTAGGGACACCGGGGAGCTGTTTTTT. This chain connects TRBV15 to TRBJ2-2; D gene uncertain. Trimming left V 0 bases short and J 3 bases short, with 14 bases between. In germline, CDR1 is LNHNV, CDR2 YYDKDF (reference sequence). CDR3 size: 17 residues.

This clone was counted once. V and J are TRBV4-2 and TRBJ1-2; no clear D gene. V dropped 4 bases and J dropped 3 bases, with 12 bases sitting between them. From germline, CDR1 is LGHNA and CDR2 YNFKEQ. This CDR3 region has 14 residues. The CDR3 loop reads CASSLRMTDYGYTF. In DNA, the CDR3 is TGTGCCAGCAGCCTCCGGATGACGGACTATGGCTACACCTTC.

The table lists this clone with a few counts. This chain links TRBV14 with TRBJ2-3, with D unresolved. In germline, CDR1 is SGHDN, CDR2 FVKESK. The CDR3 length is 15 residues. Trimming took 1 base from V and 0 from J, leaving 8 bases between them. The CDR3 DNA reads TGTGCCAGCAGCCAAGTGGAACAAAGCACAGATACGCAGTATTTT. It encodes CASSQVEQSTDTQYF.

The rearrangement joins TRBV4-2 to TRBJ1-1; TRBD1 is a possible D gene (5 bases). Germline V gene sequence: CDR1 LGHNA, CDR2 YNFKEQ. The CDR3 has 14 residues. Deletions cut 1 base from V and 4 bases from J, with 10 bases between. CDR3 region: CASSQAGGGTEAFF. The CDR3 region has the DNA TGTGCCAGCAGCCAAGCGGGGGGGGGCACTGAAGCTTTCTTT.

The sample holds a few counts of this clone. The V gene is TRBV4-3, the J gene TRBJ2-7; perhaps TRBD1 as D (6 bases). The CDR3 extends over 19 amino acids. V was trimmed by 4 bases and J by 0 bases, leaving 25 bases between them. Germline values: CDR1 LGHNA, CDR2 YSLEER. The CDR3 sequence: CASSPPNGTLQTGSYEQYF. The CDR3 nucleotides read TGCGCCAGCAGCCCTCCGAATGGGACCTTACAGACAGGCTCCTACGAGCAGTACTTC.

The chain is built from TRBV7-2 and TRBJ2-7; D remains unclear. This CDR3 is 16 amino acids long. The germline V gene has CDR1 SGHTA and CDR2 FQGNSA. V lost 2 bases, J lost 3 bases, and 17 bases lay in between. The CDR3 protein is CASSLKEKKPSYEQYF. The CDR3 nucleotides are TGTGCCAGCAGCTTAAAAGAAAAGAAGCCCAGCTACGAGCAGTACTTC. Looking up the rest from reference TRBV7-2 and TRBJ2-7 gives the full variable domain: GAGVSQSPSNKVTEKGKDVELRCDPISGHTALYWYRQSLGQGLEFLIYFQGNSAPDKSGLPSDRFSAERTGGSVSTLTIQRTQQEDSAVYLCASSLKEKKPSYEQYFGPGTRLTVT.

The chain recombines TRBV30 with TRBJ1-6, with D unclear. This CDR3 is built from 11 residues. Germline loops: CDR1 GTSNPN, CDR2 SVGIG (reference sequence). V shed 1 base and J shed 10 bases, with 5 bases lying between them. The CDR3 DNA follows: TGTGCCTGGAGTGGAGGCTCACCCCTCCACTTT. Residues: CAWSGGSPLHF.

V gene TRBV15 combines with J gene TRBJ2-5; 9 bases agree with TRBD1. This CDR3 comprises 15 residues. With 3 bases clipped from V and 2 bases from J, the junction kept 4 bases outside the gene matches. Looked up from germline, CDR1 is LNHNV and CDR2 is YYDKDF (reference sequence). CDR3 sequence: CATSRGQGGQETQYF. The CDR3 bases are TGTGCCACCAGCAGGGGACAGGGAGGGCAAGAGACCCAGTACTTC.

The chain combines TRBV7-9 with TRBJ1-5, with 7 positions matching TRBD1. CDR3 length: 14 residues. V was clipped by 0 bases and J by 5 bases; unmatched bases: 1. Looked up from germline, CDR1 is SEHNR and CDR2 is FQNEAQ (reference sequence). The CDR3 reads CASSLAGTDQPQHF. The CDR3 nucleotides read TGTGCCAGCAGCTTAGCCGGGACAGATCAGCCCCAGCATTTT.

The rearrangement links TRBV20-1 to TRBJ1-1; no clear D. V was pared by 4 bases and J by 11 bases, with 8 bases between. The length of the CDR3 is 9 residues. Germline CDR1 is DFQATT and CDR2 is SNEGSKA (reference sequence). The CDR3 bases are TGCAGTGCTAACGGGCAGGCTTTCTTT. This gives the protein CSANGQAFF.

The V call is TRBV30, the J call TRBJ2-5; 9 bases align to TRBD2. Germline V gives CDR1 GTSNPN, CDR2 SVGIG (reference sequence). The ends lost 4 bases at V and 4 bases at J; junction bases unmatched: 10. This CDR3 has 15 residues. The CDR3 coding sequence is TGTGCCTGGAATGGGCAAGCGGGGGGAACAGAGACCCAGTACTTC. Protein sequence: CAWNGQAGGTETQYF.

The chain joins TRBV13 to TRBJ2-5; possibly TRBD2 for D (5 bases). Germline CDR1 PRHDT, CDR2 FYEKMQ (reference sequence). V dropped 1 base and J dropped 5 bases, with 8 bases sitting between them. The CDR3 loop spans 13 amino acids. The CDR3 sequence: CASSLAGVETQYF. CDR3 bases: TGTGCCAGCAGCTTAGCCGGGGTCGAGACCCAGTACTTC.

The rearrangement uses TRBV4-3 and TRBJ2-1; TRBD2 aligns across 9 bases. J lost 3 bases, V lost 0 bases, and 6 bases had no gene match. The CDR3 contains 17 residues. The germline V gene has CDR1 LGHNA and CDR2 YSLEER. The CDR3, as DNA: TGCGCCAGCAGCCAAGATCTAGCGGGGACCTTCTACAATGAGCAGTTCTTC. Protein: CASSQDLAGTFYNEQFF.

This clone was observed a handful of times. The V and J genes are TRBV5-1 and TRBJ1-1, with D perhaps TRBD1 (5 bases). The germline V gene encodes CDR1 SGHRS and CDR2 YFSETQ. The CDR3 is 11 residues long. Deletions cut 0 bases from V and 11 bases from J, with 8 bases between. CDR3 amino acids: CASSLAGLAFF. The CDR3 nucleotides read TGCGCCAGCAGCTTGGCAGGGCTCGCTTTCTTT.